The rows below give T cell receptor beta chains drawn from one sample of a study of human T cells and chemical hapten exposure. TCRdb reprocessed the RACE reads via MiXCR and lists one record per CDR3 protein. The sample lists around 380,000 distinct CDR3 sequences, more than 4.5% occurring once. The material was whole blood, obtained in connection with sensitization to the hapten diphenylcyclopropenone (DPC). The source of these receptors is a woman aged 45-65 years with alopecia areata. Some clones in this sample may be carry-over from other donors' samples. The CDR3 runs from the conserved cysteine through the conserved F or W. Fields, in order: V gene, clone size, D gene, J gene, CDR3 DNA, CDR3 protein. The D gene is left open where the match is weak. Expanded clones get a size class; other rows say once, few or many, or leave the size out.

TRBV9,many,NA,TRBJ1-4,TGTGCCAGCAGCGTAGGTCGGCCAACTAATGAAAAACTGTTTTTT,CASSVGRPTNEKLFF
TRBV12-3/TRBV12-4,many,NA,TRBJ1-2,TGTGCCAGCACCATCCGGCCCTTTGGGGGCTACACCTTC,CASTIRPFGGYTF
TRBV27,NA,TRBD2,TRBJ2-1,TGTGCCAGCAGTTTCTCCTCCGGGACTAGCGGGTACAATGAGCAGTTCTTC,CASSFSSGTSGYNEQFF
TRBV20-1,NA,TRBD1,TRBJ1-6,TGCAGTGCTAGGACAGGGGGTTATAATTCACCCCTCCACTTT,CSARTGGYNSPLHF
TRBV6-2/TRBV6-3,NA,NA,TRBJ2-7,TGTGCCAGCAGACGGGACGGATACGAGCAGTACTTC,CASRRDGYEQYF
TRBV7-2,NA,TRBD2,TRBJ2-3,TGTGCCAGCAGCCACCGAAGGGCCAGCGGGGGAAGACCTAGCACAGATACGCAGTATTTT,CASSHRRASGGRPSTDTQYF
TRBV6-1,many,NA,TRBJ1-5,TGTGCCAGCAGTGAAGAATCCGGCGACCCGAGCAATCAGCCCCAGCATTTT,CASSEESGDPSNQPQHF
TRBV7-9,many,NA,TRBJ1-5,TGTGCCAGCAGCGGGGGACGGGAGAATCAGCCCCAGCATTTT,CASSGGRENQPQHF
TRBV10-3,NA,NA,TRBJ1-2,TGTGCCATCAGGGAAGGGCATGGCTACACCTTC,CAIREGHGYTF
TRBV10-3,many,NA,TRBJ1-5,TGTGCCATCACCCGAAAATTGACAGCAATCAATCAGCCCCAGCATTTT,CAITRKLTAINQPQHF
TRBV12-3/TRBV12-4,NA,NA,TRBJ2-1,TGTGCCAGCAGTTTACGGTACAATGAGCAGTTCTTC,CASSLRYNEQFF
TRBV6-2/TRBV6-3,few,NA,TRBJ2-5,TGTGCCAGCACCCCTCGAGGGCCGGGGCAAGAGACCCAGTACTTC,CASTPRGPGQETQYF
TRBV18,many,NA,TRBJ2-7,TGTGCCAGCTCACCGTCGGACTACCCCTACGAGCAGTACTTC,CASSPSDYPYEQYF
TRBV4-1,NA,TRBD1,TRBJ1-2,TGCGCCAGCAGCCAAGATCCCCTGGACAGGGGGCTAGGAGGCTACACCTTC,CASSQDPLDRGLGGYTF
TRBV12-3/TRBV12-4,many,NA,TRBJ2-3,TGTGCCAGCAGGAGGGCGGATAGCACAGATACGCAGTATTTT,CASRRADSTDTQYF
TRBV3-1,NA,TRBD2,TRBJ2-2,TGTGCCAGCAGCCCTGGACTAGCGGGAGCAGACGGGGAGCTGTTTTTT,CASSPGLAGADGELFF
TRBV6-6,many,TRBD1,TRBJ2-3,TGTGCCAGCAGTGTGGACAGGGTCACAGATACGCAGTATTTT,CASSVDRVTDTQYF
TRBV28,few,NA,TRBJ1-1,TGTGCCAGCAGTCCAGGGGCCCCAGGCACTGAAGCTTTCTTT,CASSPGAPGTEAFF
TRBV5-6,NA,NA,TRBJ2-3,TGTGCCAGCAGCCCGGGATCACAACTTGATACGCAGTATTTT,CASSPGSQLDTQYF
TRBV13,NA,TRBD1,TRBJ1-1,TGTGCCAGCAGCTTAGAGGCAGGGGGCCTCACTGAAGCTTTCTTT,CASSLEAGGLTEAFF
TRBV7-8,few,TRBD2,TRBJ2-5,TGTGCCAGCAGCTTATTGGCACTAGCGGGTACAGAAGAGACCCAGTACTTC,CASSLLALAGTEETQYF
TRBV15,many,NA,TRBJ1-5,TGTGCCACCAGCAGGGATTTGGTAGGGGGTAGCAATCAGCCCCAGCATTTT,CATSRDLVGGSNQPQHF
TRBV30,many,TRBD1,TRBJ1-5,TGTGCCTGGAGCGAAGGACAGGTTAGCAATCAGCCCCAGCATTTT,CAWSEGQVSNQPQHF
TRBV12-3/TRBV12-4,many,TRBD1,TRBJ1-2,TGTGCCAGCAGTTCGATGGGACAGGGGGAAGGTGGCTACACCTTC,CASSSMGQGEGGYTF
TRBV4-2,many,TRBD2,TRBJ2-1,TGTGCCAGCAGCCAAGAAACAACTAGCGGCCTTAGCAATGAGCAGTTCTTC,CASSQETTSGLSNEQFF
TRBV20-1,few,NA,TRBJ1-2,TGCAGTGCTAGAGATTCCGGGGGCCGTGGCTATGGCTACACCTTC,CSARDSGGRGYGYTF
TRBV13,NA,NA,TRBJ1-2,TGTGCCAGCAGCTTAGGCCTAAGGGAGGAGTCGATAACCTTC,CASSLGLREESITF
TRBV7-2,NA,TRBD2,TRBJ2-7,TGTGCCAGCAGCTTAGGGCCAGCGGGGGCGTCTGGAGAGCAGTACTTC,CASSLGPAGASGEQYF
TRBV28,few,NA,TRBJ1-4,TGTGCCTGCAAGGGGACTAATGAAAAACTGTTTTTT,CACKGTNEKLFF
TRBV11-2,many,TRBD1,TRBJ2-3,TGTGCCAGCAGTCTGAGGACAGGGGAAGTGCCAGATACGCAGTATTTT,CASSLRTGEVPDTQYF
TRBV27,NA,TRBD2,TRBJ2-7,TGTGCCAGCAGGGGGACTAGCGCGGGGAAGGGGCAGTACTTC,CASRGTSAGKGQYF
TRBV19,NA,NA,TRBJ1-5,TGTGCCAGTAGTAGGGACCATCAGCCCCAGCATTTT,CASSRDHQPQHF
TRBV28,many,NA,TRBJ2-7,TGTGCCAGCAGTCGATACGGGGGGCGCGACGAGCAGTACTTC,CASSRYGGRDEQYF
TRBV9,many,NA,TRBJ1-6,TGTGCCAGCAGCGTAGGGTCGATTCAACCCCTCCACTTT,CASSVGSIQPLHF
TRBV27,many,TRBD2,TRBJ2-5,TGTGCCAGCAGTCCGCTACGACGGGGGGGCCTGGAGACCCAGTACTTC,CASSPLRRGGLETQYF
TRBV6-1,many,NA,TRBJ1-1,TGTGCCAGCAGTGAACAGGAAGGCACTGAAGCTTTCTTT,CASSEQEGTEAFF
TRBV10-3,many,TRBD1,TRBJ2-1,TGTGCCATCAGGGCGGGACAGGGCGAGAATGAGCAGTTCTTC,CAIRAGQGENEQFF
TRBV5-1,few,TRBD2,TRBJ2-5,TGCGCCAGCAGACTCGGACTAGCGGGGGACCAAGAGACCCAGTACTTC,CASRLGLAGDQETQYF
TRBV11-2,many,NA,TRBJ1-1,TGTGCCAGCAGCTTAGGTTCAGGGCCGAACACTGAAGCTTTCTTT,CASSLGSGPNTEAFF
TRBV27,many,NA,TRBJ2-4,TGTGCCAGCGGAGCGAGGGACATTCAGTACTTC,CASGARDIQYF
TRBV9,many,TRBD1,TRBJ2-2,TGTGCCAGCAGCTCCCGGGGACAGGCGAACACCGGGGAGCTGTTTTTT,CASSSRGQANTGELFF
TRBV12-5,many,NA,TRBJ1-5,TGTGCTAGTGGCTTGGCCCCCGGCAATCAGCCCCAGCATTTT,CASGLAPGNQPQHF
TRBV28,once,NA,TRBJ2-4,TGTGCCAGCAGTTTATCAGGGACAACCAAAAACATTCGGTACTTC,CASSLSGTTKNIRYF
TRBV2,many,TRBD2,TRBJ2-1,TGTGCCAGCAGACTAGCGGGGGGAGTTCTATACAATGAGCAGTTCTTC,CASRLAGGVLYNEQFF
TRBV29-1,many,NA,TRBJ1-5,TGCAGCGTTGCCGGGGGTAGCAATCAGCCCCAGCATTTT,CSVAGGSNQPQHF
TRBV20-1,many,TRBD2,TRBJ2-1,TGCAGTGCTCCTAGCGGGGGGGCCAGGTACAATGAGCAGTTCTTC,CSAPSGGARYNEQFF
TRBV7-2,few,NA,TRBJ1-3,TGTGCCAGCAGCGATGGGGACGCCCGCTCTGGAAACACCATATATTTT,CASSDGDARSGNTIYF
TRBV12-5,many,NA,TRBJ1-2,TGTGCTAGTGGTTTGATAATTGGGGGGTCCTATGGCTACACCTTC,CASGLIIGGSYGYTF